The T cell receptor beta chain described here comes from a study of CD8+ T cells in alopecia areata. CDR3 size: 11 residues. Germline CDR1 SGHDN, CDR2 FVKESK. V was shortened by 2 bases and J by 5 bases, with 3 bases between the two germline ends. RNA was isolated and reverse transcribed to cDNA, the sequencing template. The data were produced by immunoSEQ multiplex PCR, yet TCRdb's version contains in-frame clones alone and is incomplete. The sample carries roughly 280,000 clones, 60% recorded once. The sample's treatment: oral pan-JAK inhibitor, 5-10 mg twice daily. In regard to this clone: Other DNA sequences within the sample encode an identical CDR3.

The source of this sequence is a human donor with alopecia areata. This specimen was CD4+ T cells sorted from blood, taken around week 52, from a patient treated with tofacitinib. The J gene is TRBJ2-5, the V gene TRBV14; D remains ambiguous. The CDR3, as DNA: TGTGCCAGCAGCCAACGGGAGACCCAGTACTTC. Its protein product is CASSQRETQYF.